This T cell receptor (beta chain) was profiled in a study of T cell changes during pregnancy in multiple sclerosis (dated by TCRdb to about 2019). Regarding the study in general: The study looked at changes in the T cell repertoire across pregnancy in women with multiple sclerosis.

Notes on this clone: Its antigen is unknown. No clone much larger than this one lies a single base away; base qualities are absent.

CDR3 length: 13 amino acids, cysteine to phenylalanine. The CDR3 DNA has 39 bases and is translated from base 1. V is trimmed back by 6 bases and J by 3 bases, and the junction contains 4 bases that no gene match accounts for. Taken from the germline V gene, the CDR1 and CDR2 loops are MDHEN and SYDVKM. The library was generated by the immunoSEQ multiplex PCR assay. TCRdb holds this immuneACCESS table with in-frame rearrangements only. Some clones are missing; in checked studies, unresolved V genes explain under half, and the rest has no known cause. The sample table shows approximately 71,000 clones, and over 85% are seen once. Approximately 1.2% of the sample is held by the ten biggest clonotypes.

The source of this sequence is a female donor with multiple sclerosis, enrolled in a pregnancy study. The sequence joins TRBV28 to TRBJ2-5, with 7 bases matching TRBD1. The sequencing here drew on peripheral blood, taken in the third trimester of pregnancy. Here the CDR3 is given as CASRSGQKETQYF. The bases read TGTGCCAGCAGATCGGGACAGAAAGAGACCCAGTACTTC.